This is a list of T cell receptor beta chains from one sample in a study of blood T cell repertoires in COVID-19. The assay was immunoSEQ multiplex PCR, and TCRdb's table has in-frame clones only and misses some. The repertoire has some 100,000 clones, roughly 85% of them found once; the top ten carry 2.7%. The sample comprised PBMCs or T cells enriched from blood (not recorded which). These receptors were obtained from a woman in her forties or fifties who had recovered from COVID-19. Both conserved end residues are part of each CDR3. A D gene is named only where the DNA matches it firmly. Where a row states a size, it is once, few, many or the class of an expanded clone; other rows omit it.

V	size	length	J	D	CDR3	DNA
TRBV3-1/TRBV3-2	-	16	TRBJ2-5	-	CASSQRSAVSQETQYF	TGTGCCAGCAGCCAAAGGTCGGCGGTCAGCCAAGAGACCCAGTACTTC
TRBV6-1	-	16	TRBJ1-1	-	CASSEMATWRNTEAFF	TGTGCCAGCAGTGAAATGGCCACTTGGAGGAACACTGAAGCTTTCTTT
TRBV2	-	15	TRBJ1-2	-	CASSEGQGQLYGYTF	TGTGCCAGCAGTGAAGGCCAGGGCCAGCTCTATGGCTACACCTTC
TRBV5-6	-	15	TRBJ1-6	TRBD1	CASSFGTGNNSPLHF	TGTGCCAGCAGCTTTGGGACAGGGAATAATTCACCCCTCCACTTT
TRBV28	-	15	TRBJ1-2	TRBD1	CASSPNRQGASGYTF	TGTGCCAGCAGTCCTAACCGACAGGGGGCTAGTGGCTACACCTTC
TRBV7-2	-	14	TRBJ1-1	-	CASSLARGSTEAFF	TGTGCCAGCAGCTTAGCCCGTGGGAGCACTGAAGCTTTCTTT
TRBV5-1	-	13	TRBJ2-3	-	CASSLATGDTQYF	TGCGCCAGCAGCTTAGCTACGGGGGATACGCAGTATTTT
TRBV28	-	13	TRBJ2-5	-	CASSGDSTGAQYF	TGTGCCAGCAGTGGGGACAGTACGGGGGCCCAGTACTTC
TRBV3-1/TRBV3-2	-	16	TRBJ2-5	-	CASSQGVTVTQETQYF	TGTGCCAGCAGCCAAGGAGTGACTGTAACTCAAGAGACCCAGTACTTC
TRBV5-1	-	14	TRBJ1-5	TRBD1	CASSQGGPNQPQHF	TGCGCCAGCAGCCAAGGGGGCCCCAATCAGCCCCAGCATTTT
TRBV2	-	16	TRBJ2-2	-	CASRAGARGNTGELFF	TGTGCCAGCAGAGCGGGCGCGCGGGGTAACACCGGGGAGCTGTTTTTT
TRBV7-2	-	14	TRBJ1-1	TRBD1	CASSRDRKRTEAFF	TGTGCCAGCAGCAGGGACAGGAAGAGGACTGAAGCTTTCTTT
TRBV3-1/TRBV3-2	-	13	TRBJ1-1	-	CASSHSMNTEAFF	TGTGCCAGCAGCCACTCTATGAACACTGAAGCTTTCTTT
TRBV18	-	17	TRBJ2-7	TRBD1	CASSLAPFGRGNYEQYF	TGTGCCAGCTCACTCGCCCCGTTTGGCAGGGGGAACTACGAGCAGTACTTC
TRBV10-2	-	16	TRBJ2-7	-	CASSVRVGRDRYEQYF	TGCGCCAGCAGTGTGCGGGTTGGGCGGGATCGCTACGAGCAGTACTTC
TRBV3-1/TRBV3-2	once	18	TRBJ1-1	TRBD1	CASSQANSDRAFNTEAFF	TGTGCCAGCAGCCAAGCGAATTCCGACAGGGCCTTCAACACTGAAGCTTTCTTT